Given below is one TCR beta chain in context. Antigen: not known. These data originate in a study of cytomegalovirus exposure and HLA in healthy donors. Overall study results and limits: The authors judged a highly shared variant cluster likely a sequencing artifact. Per a later analysis, HLA-associated TCR beta chains showed more clonal expansion than other, equally common TCR beta chains. The only immune exposure information that was available was CMV serostatus. Later work found that TCR association rates differed between HLA loci; DRB1 had the most and HLA-C the fewest.

Primers for the PCR totalled 60 Vbeta and 13 Jbeta. Generated by immunoSEQ multiplex PCR, the TCRdb table keeps only in-frame clones and is missing some. The data hold more than 85,000 clones, with approximately 82% observed a single time. This receptor was identified in a man between 25 and 39 years old in good health and CMV-seropositive. Material for sequencing was PBMCs.

Here the CDR3 DNA reads TGTGCCAGCAGCGTAGGGCAGGGAAGTCAGCCCCAGCATTTT. This gives the protein CASSVGQGSQPQHF. The rearrangement joins TRBV9 to TRBJ1-5, with a possible D match to TRBD1 (5 bases). V gave up 0 bases and J gave up 6 bases, with 10 bases separating them. The CDR3 has 14 amino acids. Germline V CDR1 and CDR2: SGDLS, YYNGEE.